A single sample is the source of the 15 T cell receptor beta chains below, sequenced in a study of blood T cell repertoires in COVID-19. Sequencing was performed with immunoSEQ multiplex PCR; in TCRdb, only in-frame clones are kept and a portion is missing. The sample gives 300,000 to 450,000 clones, approximately 81% of which show up once; roughly 3.6% is in the top ten. Sequences were obtained from peripheral blood. The receptor source for this set is a woman aged 18-35 years with acute or convalescent COVID-19.

The chain joins TRBV9 to TRBJ2-1; tentative D call: TRBD2 (6 bases). The length of the CDR3 is 16 residues. Between the trimmed V and J ends, which lost 2 bases and 0 bases, there was a span of 12 bases. CDR1 SGDLS and CDR2 YYNGEE come from the germline V gene. The CDR3 protein is CASSVSGLSSYNEQFF. In nucleotides, the CDR3 is TGTGCCAGCAGCGTTAGCGGACTGAGCTCCTACAATGAGCAGTTCTTC.

J is TRBJ1-4 and V is TRBV7-8; D is ambiguous. V lost 3 bases to trimming and J lost 0 bases, with 14 bases between them. CDR1 SGHVS and CDR2 FQNEAQ come from the germline V gene. CDR3 length: 17 residues. The DNA of the CDR3 is TGTGCCAGCAGCTTTACTGTTGGACTAACAACTAATGAAAAACTGTTTTTT. Protein product: CASSFTVGLTTNEKLFF.

This clone was counted once. CDR3 sequence (DNA): TGTGCCACCAGTGACCGGGGGGCGAACACCGGGGAGCTGTTTTTT. Amino acid sequence: CATSDRGANTGELFF. The chain recombines TRBV24-1 with TRBJ2-2; the match to TRBD2 covers 7 bases. Germline V lookup: CDR1 KGHDR, CDR2 SFDVKD. The junction had 1 base not matched to a gene; V was cut back by 4 bases and J by 0 bases. The CDR3 length is 15 residues.

V is TRBV19 and J is TRBJ2-1; 7 bases agree with TRBD1. Germline assignment: CDR1 LNHDA and CDR2 SQIVND (reference sequence). The CDR3 runs 13 residues. Trimming took 5 bases from V and 9 from J; bases not matched to a gene: 7. CDR3 bases: TGTGCCAGTAGTTTACAGGGGATCGGTGAGCAGTTCTTC. Protein sequence: CASSLQGIGEQFF.

The count of this clone is one. The V gene is TRBV9, the J gene TRBJ1-3, with D unresolved. V lost 0 bases, J lost 1 base, and 11 bases lay in between. Germline values: CDR1 SGDLS, CDR2 YYNGEE. This CDR3 is built from 16 residues. CDR3 loop: CASSVAPGDSGNTIYF. In DNA, the CDR3 is TGTGCCAGCAGCGTAGCTCCCGGGGATTCTGGAAACACCATATATTTT.

The chain combines TRBV12-3 or TRBV12-4 with TRBJ1-1; no clear D. This CDR3 is built from 13 residues. Trimming cost V 5 bases and J 8 bases, with 15 bases left between them. The chain's CDR3 is CASSPRWAEEAFF. In DNA form, the CDR3 reads TGTGCCAGCAGTCCCCGTTGGGCAGAAGAAGCTTTCTTT.

The genes are TRBV24-1 and TRBJ2-3; TRBD1 aligns across 10 bases. Losses at the gene ends were 4 bases for V and 4 bases for J; bases not matched to a gene: 4. CDR3 length: 15 residues. Germline CDR1 KGHDR, CDR2 SFDVKD. The CDR3 coding sequence is TGTGCCACCAGTGAGGGACAGGGGAGATCAGATACGCAGTATTTT. Encoded protein: CATSEGQGRSDTQYF.

In nucleotides, the CDR3 is TGTGCCAGCAGCCTCTCCGGGACTAGCGGGGAGACCCAGTACTTC. As protein: CASSLSGTSGETQYF. This chain uses TRBV9 with TRBJ2-5, with TRBD2 matching 12 bases. The V and J ends lost 4 bases and 5 bases, in that order; junction bases with no gene match: 6. In germline, CDR1 is SGDLS, CDR2 YYNGEE. CDR3 length: 15 amino acids.

The genes are TRBV6-5 and TRBJ1-5; perhaps TRBD1 as D (5 bases). Looked up from germline, CDR1 is MNHEY and CDR2 is SVGAGI. The CDR3 spans 13 residues. In DNA form, the CDR3 reads TGTGGAACGGGGACTACCCTTTATCAGCCCCAGCATTTT. Amino acids: CGTGTTLYQPQHF.

V and J are TRBV28 and TRBJ1-5; 7 bases are shared with TRBD1. The CDR3 has 12 residues. Per the germline V gene, CDR1 is MDHEN and CDR2 is SYDVKM. V shed 6 bases, J shed 6 bases, and the junction held 2 bases outside the gene matches. The CDR3: CASRTGTQPQHF. CDR3 in DNA: TGTGCCAGCAGGACAGGGACTCAGCCCCAGCATTTT.

This chain links TRBV9 with TRBJ1-1; 7 bases fit TRBD1. The CDR3 loop spans 13 amino acids. Germline trimming cut 4 bases from V and 6 bases from J; bases unmatched to any gene: 6. Per germline, CDR1 SGDLS and CDR2 YYNGEE. The CDR3 nucleotides read TGTGCCAGCAGCCCACGGGACAGTTCTGAAGCTTTCTTT. The encoded protein is CASSPRDSSEAFF.

The V call is TRBV4-1, the J call TRBJ2-2; possibly TRBD2 for D (5 bases). V was cut by 3 bases and J by 8 bases, with 13 bases left in between. The CDR3 runs to 14 residues. The germline V gene encodes CDR1 MGHRA and CDR2 YSYEKL. As DNA, the CDR3 is TGCGCCAGCAGCCAGCCGGGATTATGGGGGGAGCTGTTTTTT. It codes for CASSQPGLWGELFF.

The chain recombines TRBV28 with TRBJ1-6; unclear D gene. From germline, CDR1 is MDHEN and CDR2 SYDVKM. The CDR3 is 12 residues long. Between the trimmed V and J ends, which lost 3 bases and 6 bases, there was a span of 3 bases. CDR3 loop: CASSFRNSPLHF. CDR3 in DNA: TGTGCCAGCAGTTTTCGTAATTCACCCCTCCACTTT.

The chain combines TRBV3-1 (or the pseudogene TRBV3-2) with TRBJ2-1; D ambiguous. The CDR3 is 17 amino acids. The ends were cut back, 1 base at V and 0 bases at J, with 13 bases in the middle. Germline-derived CDR1 and CDR2 are LGHDT and YNNKEL (reference sequence). The CDR3 loop is CASSQGPALSSYNEQFF. The DNA of the CDR3 is TGTGCCAGCAGCCAAGGGCCAGCGTTGAGCTCCTACAATGAGCAGTTCTTC.

The rearrangement joins TRBV6-1 to TRBJ1-2, with D perhaps matching TRBD1 (6 bases). The germline V gene has CDR1 MNHNS and CDR2 SASEGT. The CDR3 sequence is 16 residues long. Trimming removed 3 bases at V and 4 bases at J, with 18 bases between. DNA for the CDR3: TGTGCCAGCAGTGAGGGTTACGCAGGGGCCTCCTATGGCTACACCTTC. Translation gives CASSEGYAGASYGYTF.